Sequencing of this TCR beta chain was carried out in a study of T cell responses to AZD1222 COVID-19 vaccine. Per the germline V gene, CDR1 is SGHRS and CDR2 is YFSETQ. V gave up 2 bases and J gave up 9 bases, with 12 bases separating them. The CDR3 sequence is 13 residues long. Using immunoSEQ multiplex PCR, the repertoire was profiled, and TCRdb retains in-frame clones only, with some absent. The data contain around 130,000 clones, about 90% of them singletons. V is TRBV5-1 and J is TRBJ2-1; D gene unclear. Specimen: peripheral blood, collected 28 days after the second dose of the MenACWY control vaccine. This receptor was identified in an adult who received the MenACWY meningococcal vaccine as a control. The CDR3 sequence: CASSLTDKGEQFF. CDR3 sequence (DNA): TGCGCCAGCAGCTTAACCGACAAGGGTGAGCAGTTCTTC. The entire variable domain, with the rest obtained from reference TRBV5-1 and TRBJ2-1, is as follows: KAGVTQTPRYLIKTRGQQVTLSCSPISGHRSVSWYQQTPGQGLQFLFEYFSETQRNKGNFPGRFSGRQFSNSRSEMNVSTLELGDSALYLCASSLTDKGEQFFGPGTRLTVL.